The sequence of this T cell receptor (beta chain) was determined in a study of blood T cell repertoires in COVID-19. Per the study methods: Reference gene primer amplification in the assay estimated nucleated cell counts. Some clones are missing from TCRdb's copy, which holds only in-frame ones; the method was immunoSEQ multiplex PCR. V, J and clone size are those of that table, while D and trimming were read from the DNA. Of 150,000 to 200,000 clones in the sample, about 87% are singletons; the top ten hold roughly 3.3%. V lost 2 bases and J lost 0; bases outside the gene matches: 2. From germline, CDR1 is SGDLS and CDR2 YYNGEE. The CDR3 is 15 residues long.

The origin of this receptor is a man aged 18 to 29 with active or convalescent COVID-19. Sequenced sample: peripheral blood. The chain has TRBV9 and TRBJ1-3; 7 nucleotides align to TRBD1. The DNA of the CDR3 is TGTGCCAGCAGCGTGACAGGGCTCTCTGGAAACACCATATATTTT. It translates to CASSVTGLSGNTIYF.